This entry lists 18 T cell receptor beta chains sequenced from one sample in a study of cytomegalovirus exposure and HLA in healthy donors. The PCR was carried out with 60 Vbeta primers and 13 Jbeta primers. TCRdb's copy holds only in-frame clones and misses some; the assay was immunoSEQ multiplex PCR. The sample features 45,000 to 55,000 clones, with approximately 10% in its top ten. Specimen: PBMCs. The receptors come from a woman in her forties or fifties in good health and CMV-seropositive.

The CDR3 coding sequence is TGTGCCAGCTCACCAGGAAGGGCAGGGGGCTATCAGCCCCAGCATTTT. The encoded protein is CASSPGRAGGYQPQHF. The rearrangement links TRBV18 to TRBJ1-5; 8 positions agree with TRBD1. Germline lookup yields CDR1 KGHSH and CDR2 LQKENI. The V gene end was trimmed by 2 bases and the J gene end by 5 bases; junction bases not matched to a gene: 8. CDR3 size: 16 residues.

This chain links TRBV6-5 with TRBJ2-3; tentatively, D is TRBD2 (7 bases). CDR1 is MNHEY, CDR2 SVGAGI, per germline. The CDR3 is 15 amino acids. V lost 5 bases, J lost 4 bases, and 16 bases lay in between. The CDR3 bases are TGTGCCAGCAGTACCCCGGGGGCGGGGGCAGATACGCAGTATTTT. This gives the protein CASSTPGAGADTQYF.

The genes are TRBV5-1 and TRBJ1-2; 8 nucleotides match TRBD1. Germline V gene data show CDR1 as SGHRS and CDR2 as YFSETQ. V lost 5 bases, J lost 6 bases, and 15 bases stayed unmatched. This CDR3 has 16 amino acids. The CDR3 spells CASRRSQGAQSHGYTF. The CDR3 DNA is TGCGCCAGCAGGCGTTCGCAGGGGGCGCAAAGTCATGGCTACACCTTC.

This chain links TRBV6-5 with TRBJ1-5; D uncertain. Trimming stripped 6 bases from V and 7 bases from J, with 13 bases between. This CDR3 contains 13 residues. The V gene's germline CDR1 is MNHEY and CDR2 SVGAGI. The DNA of the CDR3 is TGTGCCAGCAGCCCAGGCGTTTGGCAGCCCCAGCATTTT. This gives the protein CASSPGVWQPQHF.

For the CDR3, the DNA is TGTGCCAGCAGCTCTACAGGGACTGGGGCCAACGTCCTGACTTTC. It translates to CASSSTGTGANVLTF. The chain combines TRBV5-6 with TRBJ2-6; TRBD1 might be the D (6 bases). V lost 3 bases and J 2 bases, leaving 9 bases between the germline ends. CDR1 is SGHDT, CDR2 YYEEEE, per germline. This CDR3 is built from 15 residues.

This rearrangement joins TRBV2 to TRBJ1-5, with no clear D. Trimming took off 5 bases at V and 0 bases at J, with 8 bases between the two ends. The CDR3 loop spans 14 amino acids. Germline assignment: CDR1 SNHLY and CDR2 FYNNEI. CDR3 DNA: TGTGCCAGCAGTCTCGGGGATAGCAATCAGCCCCAGCATTTT. As protein: CASSLGDSNQPQHF. The full variable domain, its missing parts supplied by reference TRBV2 and TRBJ1-5, is EPEVTQTPSHQVTQMGQEVILRCVPISNHLYFYWYRQILGQKVEFLVSFYNNEISEKSEIFDDQFSVERPDGSNFTLKIRSTKLEDSAMYFCASSLGDSNQPQHFGDGTRLSIL.

For the CDR3, the DNA is TGCGCCAGCAGCCAAAGCGTGGGGACAGGGGGCACTGAAGCTTTCTTT. As protein: CASSQSVGTGGTEAFF. The rearrangement uses TRBV4-1 and TRBJ1-1, with TRBD1 matching over 11 bases. In germline, CDR1 is MGHRA, CDR2 YSYEKL. Trimming at V came to 2 bases and at J to 4 bases, leaving 6 bases not matched to a gene. This CDR3 region has 16 residues.

V is TRBV19 and J is TRBJ1-3; TRBD1 aligns across 7 bases. The V gene end was trimmed by 7 bases and the J gene end by 2 bases; junction bases not matched to a gene: 8. Germline CDR1 and CDR2: LNHDA and SQIVND (reference sequence). CDR3 length: 15 amino acids. The CDR3 is CASTQDRATGNTIYF. The CDR3 coding sequence is TGTGCCAGTACCCAAGACAGGGCTACTGGAAACACCATATATTTT. The full variable domain, with the rest looked up from reference TRBV19 and TRBJ1-3, is DGGITQSPKYLFRKEGQNVTLSCEQNLNHDAMYWYRQDPGQGLRLIYYSQIVNDFQKGDIAEGYSVSREKKESFPLTVTSAQKNPTAFYLCASTQDRATGNTIYFGEGSWLTVV.

The chain joins TRBV11-2 to TRBJ2-5; 14 nucleotides match TRBD2. Losses at the gene ends were 3 bases for V and 0 bases for J; bases not matched to a gene: 3. Germline V gene sequence: CDR1 SGHAT, CDR2 FQNNGV. The CDR3 length is 17 residues. The CDR3 sequence is CASSLGLAGAYQETQYF. The CDR3 nucleotides are TGTGCCAGCAGCTTGGGACTAGCGGGGGCGTACCAAGAGACCCAGTACTTC.

This chain uses TRBV7-3 with TRBJ2-3, with TRBD2 matching 9 bases. Germline V gene sequence: CDR1 SGHTA, CDR2 FQGTGA. This CDR3 has 16 residues. With 2 bases clipped from V and 3 bases from J, the junction kept 6 bases outside the gene matches. CDR3 loop: CASSLYASGVTDTQYF. The DNA of the CDR3 is TGTGCCAGCAGCTTATACGCTAGCGGGGTTACAGATACGCAGTATTTT.

The V and J genes are TRBV21-1 and TRBJ2-1; the D segment call TRBD2 is taken from the table without a DNA check. TRBV21-1 is deemed a pseudogene. The CDR3 extends over 17 amino acids. The CDR3, as DNA: TGTGCCAGCAGCAAACTTAACGGGAGAAGGTCCTACAATGAGCAGTTCTTC. Translated, it gives CASSKLNGRRSYNEQFF.

The genes are TRBV18 and TRBJ2-1, with TRBD2 matching over 16 bases. This CDR3 spans 19 amino acids. Germline-derived CDR1 and CDR2 are KGHSH and LQKENI. V gave up 3 bases and J gave up 0 bases; unmatched junction bases: 5. CDR3 residues: CASSPSGLAGGGSYNEQFF. The DNA of the CDR3 is TGTGCCAGCTCACCCTCGGGACTAGCGGGGGGGGGCTCCTACAATGAGCAGTTCTTC.

A note on this clone: An end of the junction differs from the germline gene, which may be a read error. J is TRBJ2-7 and V is TRBV6-1; possible D gene TRBD1, 5 bases. This CDR3 has 14 amino acids. Germline V gene sequence: CDR1 MNHNS, CDR2 SASEGT. CDR3 DNA sequence: TGTGCCGGCAGTGAGCGACCGGGCAGGGCGTGGCAGTACTTC. Translated: CAGSERPGRAWQYF.

This chain connects TRBV7-2 to TRBJ1-2; TRBD1 matches 9 bases. The CDR3 extends over 14 amino acids. V shed 5 bases, J shed 3 bases, and the junction held 4 bases outside the gene matches. Germline V CDR1 and CDR2: SGHTA, FQGNSA. This CDR3 reads CASSVTGGYYGYTF. CDR3 in DNA: TGTGCCAGCAGCGTCACAGGGGGCTACTATGGCTACACCTTC.

This chain joins TRBV5-4 and TRBJ2-7; 8 bases are shared with TRBD1. CDR3 length: 15 amino acids. Trimming at V came to 5 bases and at J to 2 bases, leaving 9 bases not matched to a gene. Per the germline V gene, CDR1 is SGHNT and CDR2 is YYREEE (reference sequence). CDR3 sequence reads: CASSRMTGDAYEQYF. The CDR3 DNA is TGTGCCAGCAGTCGAATGACAGGGGATGCCTACGAGCAGTACTTC.

V gene TRBV7-2 combines with J gene TRBJ2-7; 11 bases line up with TRBD1. Unmatched junction bases numbered 8, after V lost 5 bases and J lost 2 bases. CDR1 is SGHTA, CDR2 FQGNSA, per germline. This CDR3 is built from 16 residues. The CDR3 nucleotides read TGTGCCAGCAGCCCGAGGGGACAGGGGGGGACCTACGAGCAGTACTTC. This encodes CASSPRGQGGTYEQYF.

The gene calls are TRBV4-2 and TRBJ1-5, with 8 bases aligning to TRBD1. This CDR3 region has 18 residues. J lost 1 base, V lost 0 bases, and 8 bases had no gene match. The germline V gene has CDR1 LGHNA and CDR2 YNFKEQ. The CDR3 loop is CASSQERTGIRSNQPQHF. The DNA of the CDR3 is TGTGCCAGCAGCCAAGAAAGGACAGGGATTAGAAGCAATCAGCCCCAGCATTTT.

V gene TRBV13 combines with J gene TRBJ2-5; 12 bases fit TRBD2. CDR1 is PRHDT and CDR2 is FYEKMQ in the germline V gene (reference sequence). V dropped 2 bases and J dropped 3; count of bases not matched to a gene: 4. This CDR3 spans 16 amino acids. CDR3 DNA: TGTGCCAGCAGCTTAACTAGCGGGAGGATCGAAGAGACCCAGTACTTC. Translating it yields CASSLTSGRIEETQYF.